The 18 T cell receptor beta chains below all came from one sample that was sequenced in a study of blood T cell repertoires in COVID-19 (TCRdb year 2020). Library construction relied on the immunoSEQ multiplex PCR assay. Drawn from immuneACCESS, this table holds only the in-frame rearrangements with V and J called that TCRdb kept. Clones are partly lost; checked studies trace under half to an unresolved V gene and leave the rest unexplained. This sample lists just over 80,000 clones; approximately 80% were detected once. The biggest ten clones account for approximately 44% of the sample. The sequencing sample was made of peripheral blood. Receptors originate from an elderly man with acute or convalescent COVID-19.

V gene TRBV28 combines with J gene TRBJ2-3; D is uncertain. Trimming took off 6 bases at V and 1 base at J, with 11 bases between the two ends. Looked up from germline, CDR1 is MDHEN and CDR2 is SYDVKM. The CDR3 is 14 amino acids. CDR3 region: CASSPRLGTDTQYF. Written as DNA, the CDR3 is TGTGCCAGCAGCCCTCGACTCGGCACAGATACGCAGTATTTT.

V gene TRBV12-3 or TRBV12-4 combines with J gene TRBJ2-7; perhaps TRBD2 as D (5 bases). CDR3 length: 12 residues. The germline V and J ends were trimmed by 5 bases and 4 bases, with 9 bases remaining between them. CDR3 DNA: TGTGCCAGCAGTAGCGAGGGTTACGAGCAGTACTTC. Protein sequence: CASSSEGYEQYF.

The chain has TRBV2 and TRBJ2-5; D perhaps matches TRBD1 (5 bases). CDR1 and CDR2 from the germline V gene are SNHLY and FYNNEI. V shed 2 bases and J shed 2 bases, with 9 bases lying between them. This CDR3 spans 14 amino acids. Here the CDR3 reads CASSEQGWQETQYF. CDR3 DNA sequence: TGTGCCAGCAGTGAACAGGGTTGGCAAGAGACCCAGTACTTC.

The rearrangement links TRBV25-1 to TRBJ2-5; D is possibly TRBD2 (5 bases). Looked up from germline, CDR1 is MGHDK and CDR2 is SYGVNS. Trimming shortened V by 5 bases and J by 4 bases, and 11 bases separated the two germline ends. This CDR3 has 13 amino acids. The CDR3 bases are TGTGCCAGCAGTTTAGGGAGTATAGAGACCCAGTACTTC. Translating it yields CASSLGSIETQYF.

Here the CDR3 reads CASSRRTGSKGSYEQYF. In nucleotides, the CDR3 is TGTGCCAGCAGTCGGCGGACAGGGAGCAAGGGGTCCTACGAGCAGTACTTC. The V call is TRBV6-6, the J call TRBJ2-7; 8 bases agree with TRBD1. The CDR3 spans 17 residues. CDR1 MNHNY and CDR2 SVGAGI come from the germline V gene (reference sequence). V trimming: 5 bases; J trimming: 1 base; junction bases outside the gene matches: 13.

The genes are TRBV28 and TRBJ2-1, with TRBD2 identical over 10 bases. The V gene end was trimmed by 3 bases and the J gene end by 3 bases; junction bases not matched to a gene: 2. Germline CDR1 reads MDHEN; CDR2 reads SYDVKM. This CDR3 is built from 15 residues. The CDR3 DNA follows: TGTGCCAGCAGTTTCGGACTAGCGGACTACAATGAGCAGTTCTTC. It is translated as CASSFGLADYNEQFF.

The chain is built from TRBV5-6 and TRBJ2-2; D unresolved. The CDR3 is 13 amino acids. Trimming cost V 0 bases and J 4 bases, with 4 bases left between them. Germline CDR1 and CDR2: SGHDT and YYEEEE. The CDR3 region has the DNA TGTGCCAGCAGCTTGGAGCCCACCGGGGAGCTGTTTTTT. It encodes CASSLEPTGELFF.

This chain joins TRBV28 and TRBJ2-5; 8 bases line up with TRBD1. CDR3 length equals 17 residues. V gave up 6 bases and J gave up 2 bases; unmatched junction bases: 14. Germline V gene lookup returns CDR1 MDHEN and CDR2 SYDVKM. CDR3 protein: CASSPSGTGRPQETQYF. For the CDR3, the DNA is TGTGCCAGCAGCCCATCCGGGACAGGCCGTCCTCAAGAGACCCAGTACTTC.

This clone was counted between two and nine times. The chain has TRBV19 and TRBJ1-4, with D possibly TRBD1 on 5 matching bases. V was shortened by 4 bases and J by 0 bases, with 15 bases between the two germline ends. This CDR3 has 17 amino acids. Germline values: CDR1 LNHDA, CDR2 SQIVND (reference sequence). CDR3: CASSTKVTVATNEKLFF. The CDR3 DNA is TGTGCCAGTAGTACAAAAGTGACAGTCGCAACTAATGAAAAACTGTTTTTT. Filled out from reference TRBV19 and TRBJ1-4, the complete variable domain reads DGGITQSPKYLFRKEGQNVTLSCEQNLNHDAMYWYRQDPGQGLRLIYYSQIVNDFQKGDIAEGYSVSREKKESFPLTVTSAQKNPTAFYLCASSTKVTVATNEKLFFGSGTQLSVL.

The V gene is TRBV11-2, the J gene TRBJ2-5; D call uncertain. Trimming left V 0 bases short and J 5 bases short, with 10 bases between. The CDR3 is 14 residues long. Germline loops: CDR1 SGHAT, CDR2 FQNNGV. CDR3 sequence reads: CASSLEPGGETQYF. CDR3 in DNA: TGTGCCAGCAGCTTAGAGCCGGGTGGGGAGACCCAGTACTTC.

The chain employs TRBV30 and TRBJ1-3; the D is unclear. V was trimmed by 3 bases and J by 0 bases, leaving 6 bases between them. The CDR3 sequence is 13 residues long. Germline values: CDR1 GTSNPN, CDR2 SVGIG (reference sequence). The CDR3 coding sequence is TGTGCCTGGAGCGGGATCTCTGGAAACACCATATATTTT. Protein product: CAWSGISGNTIYF. Using reference TRBV30 and TRBJ1-3 for the parts outside the CDR3, the full variable domain is SQTIHQWPATLVQPVGSPLSLECTVEGTSNPNLYWYRQAAGRGLQLLFYSVGIGQISSEVPQNLSASRPQDRQFILSSKKLLLSDSGFYLCAWSGISGNTIYFGEGSWLTVV.

The chain carries TRBV29-1 and TRBJ2-7; D possibly corresponds to TRBD1 (6 bases). Germline CDR1 and CDR2: SQVTM and ANQGSEA. Trimming pared 3 bases from V and 9 bases from J, leaving 24 bases between. This CDR3 region has 15 residues. CDR3 nucleotide sequence: TGCAGCGTTGACGATCCTAGGACAGCGAGCGACGGGCAGTACTTC. This codes for CSVDDPRTASDGQYF.

This chain links TRBV9 with TRBJ2-3, with 8 nucleotides matching TRBD2. V lost 3 bases and J lost 0; bases outside the gene matches: 6. There are 16 residues in the CDR3. The germline CDR1 and CDR2 sequences are SGDLS and YYNGEE. The CDR3 spells CASSAIAGRSTDTQYF. The CDR3 bases are TGTGCCAGCAGCGCAATAGCGGGACGAAGCACAGATACGCAGTATTTT.

The CDR3 here is CASSQGGVETQYF. The CDR3 DNA sequence: TGCGCCAGCAGCCAGGGCGGAGTAGAGACCCAGTACTTC. The rearrangement links TRBV5-1 to TRBJ2-5; D may be TRBD1 (5 bases). The CDR3 length is 13 residues. Deletions cut 4 bases from V and 4 bases from J, with 11 bases between. Per germline, CDR1 SGHRS and CDR2 YFSETQ.

CDR3 nucleotide sequence: TGTGCCAGCAGAACATCGGGACTAGCGGGAAATGAGCAGTTCTTC. Its protein is CASRTSGLAGNEQFF. The chain recombines TRBV6-5 with TRBJ2-1; 13 bases are a match to TRBD2. The junction had 6 bases not matched to a gene; V was cut back by 6 bases and J by 7 bases. The CDR3 contains 15 residues. From germline, CDR1 is MNHEY and CDR2 SVGAGI.

This clone was picked up a small number of times. J is TRBJ2-1 and V is TRBV5-1, with D possibly TRBD2 on 5 matching bases. V lost 4 bases to trimming and J lost 7 bases, with 9 bases between them. The CDR3 spans 12 residues. Germline CDR1 is SGHRS and CDR2 is YFSETQ. CDR3 DNA: TGCGCCAGCAGCCCGGGAAGGAATGAGCAGTTCTTC. Translating gives CASSPGRNEQFF.

The J gene is TRBJ1-2, the V gene TRBV5-1, with 7 bases aligning to TRBD1. V was clipped by 4 bases and J by 5 bases; unmatched bases: 5. Per the germline V gene, CDR1 is SGHRS and CDR2 is YFSETQ. The CDR3 runs 13 residues. CDR3 residues: CASSEGQTYGYTF. DNA of the CDR3: TGCGCCAGCAGCGAGGGACAGACGTATGGCTACACCTTC.

The chain uses TRBV30 and TRBJ2-5, with D perhaps matching TRBD1 (5 bases). CDR1 GTSNPN and CDR2 SVGIG come from the germline V gene (reference sequence). V was trimmed by 1 base and J by 5 bases, leaving 5 bases between them. The CDR3 length is 11 residues. Written as DNA, the CDR3 is TGTGCCTGGAGTGCAGGGGAGACCCAGTACTTC. Translation gives CAWSAGETQYF. The full variable domain, with the rest looked up from reference TRBV30 and TRBJ2-5, is SQTIHQWPATLVQPVGSPLSLECTVEGTSNPNLYWYRQAAGRGLQLLFYSVGIGQISSEVPQNLSASRPQDRQFILSSKKLLLSDSGFYLCAWSAGETQYFGPGTRLLVL.